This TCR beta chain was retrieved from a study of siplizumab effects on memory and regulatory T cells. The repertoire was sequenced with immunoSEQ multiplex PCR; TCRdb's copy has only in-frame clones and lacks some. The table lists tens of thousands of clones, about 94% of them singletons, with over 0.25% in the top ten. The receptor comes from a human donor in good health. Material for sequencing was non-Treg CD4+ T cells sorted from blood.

CDR3 protein: CASSYSGTSGSYEQYF. The CDR3 bases are TGTGCCAGCAGTTACTCCGGGACTAGCGGCTCCTACGAGCAGTACTTC. J is TRBJ2-7 and V is TRBV6-5; 11 bases are a match to TRBD2. This CDR3 spans 16 amino acids. The J segment lost 0 bases and the V segment lost 0 bases, leaving 1 base of the junction unmatched. Per the germline V gene, CDR1 is MNHEY and CDR2 is SVGAGI.